Presented here are 11 T cell receptor beta chains from one specimen sequenced in a study of blood T cell repertoires in COVID-19. Only in-frame clones appear in the TCRdb table, and some are missing; sequencing was by immunoSEQ multiplex PCR. The sample lists 240,000 or so clones, about 80% occurring once. Specimen: peripheral blood. The receptors originated from a woman of 80 years or more with acute or convalescent COVID-19.

The rearrangement links TRBV5-1 to TRBJ2-6; D may be TRBD1 (6 bases). This CDR3 has 16 residues. The germline V and J ends were trimmed by 2 bases and 3 bases, with 12 bases remaining between them. CDR1 is SGHRS, CDR2 YFSETQ, per germline. CDR3 sequence (DNA): TGCGCCAGCAGCTTATCCACAGGGTTTGGGGCCAACGTCCTGACTTTC. Translating it yields CASSLSTGFGANVLTF.

The chain employs TRBV7-3 and TRBJ2-2; TRBD1 agrees at 7 bases. Germline V CDR1 and CDR2: SGHTA, FQGTGA. V shed 0 bases and J 0 bases; nucleotides not matched to a gene: 1. This CDR3 is built from 16 residues. CDR3 nucleotides: TGTGCCAGCAGCTTAACAGGGGGCGCGAACACCGGGGAGCTGTTTTTT. It encodes CASSLTGGANTGELFF.

The gene calls are TRBV2 and TRBJ1-1, with D perhaps TRBD1 (5 bases). The germline gives CDR1 SNHLY, CDR2 FYNNEI. CDR3 length equals 13 residues. The V and J ends lost 6 bases and 1 base respectively, with 9 bases between them. CDR3 region: CASRGTGNTEAFF. The CDR3 nucleotides are TGTGCCAGCAGGGGTACAGGGAACACTGAAGCTTTCTTT. Complete variable domain (other parts from reference TRBV2 and TRBJ1-1): EPEVTQTPSHQVTQMGQEVILRCVPISNHLYFYWYRQILGQKVEFLVSFYNNEISEKSEIFDDQFSVERPDGSNFTLKIRSTKLEDSAMYFCASRGTGNTEAFFGQGTRLTVV.

The chain links TRBV4-3 to TRBJ2-3, with 7 bases that match TRBD2. The germline V gene has CDR1 LGHNA and CDR2 YSLEER. The CDR3 is 18 residues long. Unmatched junction bases numbered 13, after V lost 0 bases and J lost 4 bases. DNA of the CDR3: TGCGCCAGCAGCCAAGATTGGGGGGGGTCAGGTCGATCAGATACGCAGTATTTT. Translated, it gives CASSQDWGGSGRSDTQYF.

There are a few counts of this clone. The chain couples TRBV6-5 to TRBJ2-7, with a weak D call TRBD1 (6 bases). The germline V gene encodes CDR1 MNHEY and CDR2 SVGAGI. The CDR3 covers 13 residues. Deletions cut 6 bases from V and 3 bases from J, with 12 bases between. The CDR3 nucleotides read TGTGCCAGCAGGGCCACAGGGAACTACGAGCAGTACTTC. This sequence encodes CASRATGNYEQYF.

J is TRBJ2-5 and V is TRBV9; 10 bases are a match to TRBD1. The V gene end was trimmed by 4 bases and the J gene end by 5 bases; junction bases not matched to a gene: 8. Per the germline V gene, CDR1 is SGDLS and CDR2 is YYNGEE. The CDR3 consists of 15 residues. DNA for the CDR3: TGTGCCAGCAGCCCCCGGACAGGGGGTGGGGAGACCCAGTACTTC. Amino acid sequence: CASSPRTGGGETQYF.

This clone was seen once. The CDR3 spells CASSVLQETQYF. In DNA, the CDR3 is TGTGCCAGCAGCGTCCTCCAAGAGACCCAGTACTTC. This sequence joins TRBV5-6 and TRBJ2-5; D call uncertain. Germline CDR1 reads SGHDT; CDR2 reads YYEEEE. Deletions cut 4 bases from V and 1 base from J, with 5 bases between. CDR3 length: 12 amino acids.

The CDR3 coding sequence is TGTGCCAGCAGCTTCCAGGGGCCGAACACTGAAGCTTTCTTT. Translated: CASSFQGPNTEAFF. The rearrangement uses TRBV11-1 and TRBJ1-1; D is possibly TRBD1 (6 bases). CDR1 SGHAT and CDR2 FQDESV come from the germline V gene (reference sequence). Trimming took 3 bases from V and 1 from J, leaving 9 bases between them. The CDR3 runs 14 residues. Full variable domain (rest looked up from reference TRBV11-1 and TRBJ1-1): EAEVAQSPRYKITEKSQAVAFWCDPISGHATLYWYRQILGQGPELLVQFQDESVVDDSQLPKDRFSAERLKGVDSTLKIQPAELGDSAMYLCASSFQGPNTEAFFGQGTRLTVV.

This chain links TRBV3-1 (or the pseudogene TRBV3-2) with TRBJ2-3; D unresolved. Trimming cost V 0 bases and J 7 bases, with 14 bases left between them. This CDR3 is built from 15 residues. Germline CDR1 LGHDT, CDR2 YNNKEL (reference sequence). The CDR3 DNA is TGTGCCAGCAGCCAAGATATAACCGAGCCCCATACGCAGTATTTT. Translating it yields CASSQDITEPHTQYF.

The chain joins TRBV2 to TRBJ2-7, with TRBD1 as a possible D gene (6 bases). The germline CDR1 and CDR2 sequences are SNHLY and FYNNEI. The CDR3 consists of 14 residues. Trimming pared 4 bases from V and 6 bases from J, leaving 16 bases between. The CDR3 protein is CASSVQGPPGEQYF. The DNA of the CDR3 is TGTGCCAGCAGTGTACAGGGACCGCCTGGCGAGCAGTACTTC. The whole variable domain, remainder taken from reference TRBV2 and TRBJ2-7, is EPEVTQTPSHQVTQMGQEVILRCVPISNHLYFYWYRQILGQKVEFLVSFYNNEISEKSEIFDDQFSVERPDGSNFTLKIRSTKLEDSAMYFCASSVQGPPGEQYFGPGTRLTVT.

V and J are TRBV3-1 (or the pseudogene TRBV3-2) and TRBJ2-5, with 7 positions matching TRBD2. Germline loops: CDR1 LGHDT, CDR2 YNNKEL (reference sequence). V trimming: 5 bases; J trimming: 1 base; junction bases outside the gene matches: 1. The CDR3 totals 13 residues. The CDR3 reads CASSSSGQETQYF. The CDR3 DNA sequence: TGTGCCAGCAGCTCTAGCGGCCAAGAGACCCAGTACTTC.